This T cell receptor (beta chain) was found in a study of PD-1 blockade in mismatch repair-deficient tumors. Study context: Enrolled about 2013-2017, patients had progressing, pretreated mismatch repair-deficient cancers of 12 types.

Sequencing was performed with immunoSEQ multiplex PCR; in TCRdb, only in-frame clones are kept and a portion is missing. Here the sample spans some 120,000 clones, around nine tenths being singletons. Trimming shortened V by 7 bases and J by 6 bases, and 13 bases separated the two germline ends. CDR3 length: 13 residues. The V gene's germline CDR1 is PRHDT and CDR2 FYEKMQ (reference sequence). Mismatch repair deficiency was confirmed in all patients, by PCR or immunohistochemistry. The V call is TRBV13, the J call TRBJ2-1, with a tentative D call TRBD2 (5 bases). The receptor's source is an adult with mismatch repair-deficient cancer. Sequences were derived from peripheral blood, sampled approximately 72 weeks after starting pembrolizumab. The chain's CDR3 is CASTRGRVNEQFF. CDR3 DNA sequence: TGTGCCAGCACGCGAGGGCGGGTCAATGAGCAGTTCTTC.